A single sample is the source of the 21 T cell receptor beta chains below, sequenced in a study of T cell changes during pregnancy in multiple sclerosis. Assay used: immunoSEQ multiplex PCR; TCRdb lists only in-frame clones, some missing. The sample gives about 49,000 clones, 85% to 90% of which show up once; around 5% is in the top ten. Sequencing was performed on peripheral blood, taken after pregnancy. The source of these receptors is a female donor in good health, enrolled as a control in a pregnancy study.

The rearrangement joins TRBV6-6 to TRBJ2-3, with 7 bases fitting TRBD2. CDR1 is MNHNY and CDR2 is SVGAGI in the germline V gene (reference sequence). The trim removed 4 bases at V and 2 bases at J, leaving 6 bases unmatched. CDR3 length: 15 residues. Written as DNA, the CDR3 is TGTGCCAGCAGTTTCCTTACTAGCGCCACAGATACGCAGTATTTT. The encoded protein is CASSFLTSATDTQYF.

For this clone: The identical CDR3 is also encoded by other nucleotide sequences in the sample. The chain carries TRBV30 and TRBJ2-1; no clear D. CDR1 and CDR2 from the germline V gene are GTSNPN and SVGIG (reference sequence). Trimming pared 2 bases from V and 0 bases from J, leaving 14 bases between. CDR3 length equals 16 residues. In nucleotides, the CDR3 is TGTGCCTGGAGTTTCTCCCGTACGAGCTCCTACAATGAGCAGTTCTTC. As protein: CAWSFSRTSSYNEQFF.

The chain uses TRBV29-1 and TRBJ2-7, with TRBD1 identical over 10 bases. The CDR3 is 13 residues long. Germline V gives CDR1 SQVTM, CDR2 ANQGSEA. The ends lost 5 bases at V and 6 bases at J; junction bases unmatched: 7. The CDR3 is CSVSRTGGLEQYF. CDR3 nucleotide sequence: TGCAGCGTTTCCAGGACAGGGGGTCTCGAGCAGTACTTC.

This chain joins TRBV5-1 and TRBJ1-4, with a possible D match to TRBD1 (6 bases). V lost 4 bases and J 0 bases, leaving 19 bases between the germline ends. The CDR3 extends over 18 amino acids. Per the germline V gene, CDR1 is SGHRS and CDR2 is YFSETQ. CDR3 bases: TGCGCCAGCAGCCTGGATGGGGCGGGGGCCGCAACTAATGAAAAACTGTTTTTT. Translated: CASSLDGAGAATNEKLFF.

J is TRBJ2-2 and V is TRBV28; 11 nucleotides line up with TRBD2. This CDR3 is built from 15 residues. Germline trimming cut 5 bases from V and 5 bases from J; bases unmatched to any gene: 4. The germline CDR1 and CDR2 sequences are MDHEN and SYDVKM. The CDR3 region has the DNA TGTGCCAGCAGTACGGGACTAGCGGAGACCGGGGAGCTGTTTTTT. Its translation is CASSTGLAETGELFF.

This chain joins TRBV6-5 and TRBJ1-3; no clear D gene. V lost 2 bases to trimming and J lost 15 bases, with 11 bases between them. From germline, CDR1 is MNHEY and CDR2 SVGAGI. CDR3 length: 11 residues. CDR3: CASSYKGLEYF. Here the CDR3 DNA reads TGTGCCAGCAGTTACAAAGGACTTGAATATTTT.

The V gene is TRBV19, the J gene TRBJ1-4; possibly TRBD1 for D (6 bases). The CDR3 contains 16 residues. Germline V lookup: CDR1 LNHDA, CDR2 SQIVND (reference sequence). V was trimmed by 3 bases and J by 0 bases, leaving 11 bases between them. CDR3 coding DNA: TGTGCCAGTAGTATCGGACAGCTAACAACTAATGAAAAACTGTTTTTT. It yields the protein CASSIGQLTTNEKLFF.

V usage is TRBV14 and J usage is TRBJ1-2; D gene uncertain. The CDR3 totals 16 residues. The germline CDR1 and CDR2 sequences are SGHDN and FVKESK. Trimming took off 4 bases at V and 0 bases at J, with 15 bases between the two ends. CDR3: CASSRISGSSNYGYTF. CDR3 in DNA: TGTGCCAGCAGCCGGATATCAGGAAGCTCTAACTATGGCTACACCTTC. Combining the CDR3 with reference TRBV14 and TRBJ1-2 gives the whole variable domain EAGVTQFPSHSVIEKGQTVTLRCDPISGHDNLYWYRRVMGKEIKFLLHFVKESKQDESGMPNNRFLAERTGGTYSTLKVQPAELEDSGVYFCASSRISGSSNYGYTFGSGTRLTVV.

The V gene is TRBV19, the J gene TRBJ2-2; D is perhaps TRBD2 (5 bases). This CDR3 region has 14 residues. The germline V gene has CDR1 LNHDA and CDR2 SQIVND (reference sequence). V was clipped by 6 bases and J by 1 base, with 9 bases between them. The CDR3 loop is CASRVRGNTGELFF. In DNA, the CDR3 is TGTGCCAGTAGGGTACGGGGGAACACCGGGGAGCTGTTTTTT.

V is TRBV7-7 and J is TRBJ2-7; tentatively, D is TRBD1 (6 bases). Trimming took off 0 bases at V and 4 bases at J, with 10 bases between the two ends. Germline-derived CDR1 and CDR2 are SSHAT and FNYEAQ (reference sequence). CDR3 size: 14 residues. In DNA, the CDR3 is TGTGCCAGCAGCTTAGCCACAGGGTTGTACGAGCAGTACTTC. This codes for CASSLATGLYEQYF.

V and J are TRBV7-8 and TRBJ2-1, with D possibly TRBD2 on 6 matching bases. Germline-derived CDR1 and CDR2 are SGHVS and FQNEAQ. The CDR3 is 17 amino acids. V lost 4 bases and J lost 4, with 20 bases in between. The DNA for the CDR3 is TGTGCCAGCAGCTCCCGGGACTCGTTGCGGCGATACAATGAGCAGTTCTTC. Amino acid sequence: CASSSRDSLRRYNEQFF.

V gene TRBV13 combines with J gene TRBJ1-4, with D possibly TRBD1 on 5 matching bases. V was cut by 3 bases and J by 2 bases, with 7 bases left in between. The CDR3 spans 14 residues. From germline, CDR1 is PRHDT and CDR2 FYEKMQ (reference sequence). The CDR3 bases are TGTGCCAGCAGCTTTGGACACACTAATGAAAAACTGTTTTTT. It translates to CASSFGHTNEKLFF.

The V call is TRBV28, the J call TRBJ1-5; tentative D call: TRBD1 (5 bases). The CDR3 consists of 15 residues. Germline assignment: CDR1 MDHEN and CDR2 SYDVKM. V lost 6 bases and J 0 bases, leaving 12 bases between the germline ends. The chain's CDR3 is CASRTPGGSNQPQHF. For the CDR3, the DNA is TGTGCCAGCAGGACACCCGGGGGTAGCAATCAGCCCCAGCATTTT. Supplemented by reference TRBV28 and TRBJ1-5, the full variable domain reads DVKVTQSSRYLVKRTGEKVFLECVQDMDHENMFWYRQDPGLGLRLIYFSYDVKMKEKGDIPEGYSVSREKKERFSLILESASTNQTSMYLCASRTPGGSNQPQHFGDGTRLSIL.

The chain recombines TRBV5-1 with TRBJ1-4, with unresolved D. Germline loops: CDR1 SGHRS, CDR2 YFSETQ. Trimming left V 6 bases short and J 0 bases short, with 12 bases between. There are 15 residues in the CDR3. The CDR3 coding sequence is TGCGCCAGCACCTGGATACAGCCAACTAATGAAAAACTGTTTTTT. Translated: CASTWIQPTNEKLFF.

The chain joins TRBV7-6 to TRBJ1-5; 8 bases match TRBD1. The CDR3 extends over 17 amino acids. Germline loops: CDR1 SGHVS, CDR2 FNYEAQ. J was trimmed by 2 bases and V by 1 base; bases with no gene match: 7. The CDR3 bases are TGTGCCAGCAGCTTAGATCCAGGGGGCGTAGGCAATCAGCCCCAGCATTTT. Its translation is CASSLDPGGVGNQPQHF.

This chain connects TRBV27 to TRBJ2-7, with 9 bases matching TRBD1. The CDR3 runs to 16 residues. The germline V gene has CDR1 MNHEY and CDR2 SMNVEV (reference sequence). V was clipped by 2 bases and J by 3 bases; unmatched bases: 8. The CDR3 region has the DNA TGTGCCAGCAGTTTACGGACAGGGGTTGATCTCTACGAGCAGTACTTC. Protein sequence: CASSLRTGVDLYEQYF.

The CDR3 is CASSQDLGSGANVLTF. In nucleotides, the CDR3 is TGCGCCAGCAGCCAAGATCTCGGGTCGGGGGCCAACGTCCTGACTTTC. The chain employs TRBV4-3 and TRBJ2-6; D gene unclear. V lost 0 bases to trimming and J lost 4 bases, with 10 bases between them. The CDR3 is 16 amino acids. Germline CDR1 and CDR2: LGHNA and YSLEER.

The CDR3 DNA sequence: TGTGCCAGCAGTGAGAGAGGGTCTAACTATGGCTACACCTTC. Amino acids: CASSERGSNYGYTF. This chain joins TRBV2 and TRBJ1-2; no firm D call. The CDR3 sequence is 14 residues long. The V and J ends lost 3 bases and 0 bases respectively, with 8 bases between them. Germline V gene data show CDR1 as SNHLY and CDR2 as FYNNEI.

The chain couples TRBV28 to TRBJ2-5; tentative D call: TRBD2 (6 bases). V dropped 2 bases and J dropped 1 base, with 14 bases sitting between them. The CDR3 has 16 amino acids. Germline V CDR1 and CDR2: MDHEN, SYDVKM. CDR3: CASSLHTGSVQETQYF. The CDR3 nucleotides read TGTGCCAGCAGTTTACATACCGGGAGCGTCCAAGAGACCCAGTACTTC. Together with reference TRBV28 and TRBJ2-5, the CDR3 gives the full variable domain: DVKVTQSSRYLVKRTGEKVFLECVQDMDHENMFWYRQDPGLGLRLIYFSYDVKMKEKGDIPEGYSVSREKKERFSLILESASTNQTSMYLCASSLHTGSVQETQYFGPGTRLLVL.

The chain uses TRBV10-3 and TRBJ2-7, with D maybe TRBD1 (5 bases). Trimming pared 6 bases from V and 1 base from J, leaving 10 bases between. Germline loops: CDR1 ENHRY, CDR2 SYGVKD. The CDR3 is 13 amino acids. The CDR3 loop reads CAIRIDRSYEQYF. The CDR3 DNA reads as TGTGCCATCAGAATAGACAGATCCTACGAGCAGTACTTC.

V gene TRBV6-5 combines with J gene TRBJ1-3, with D maybe TRBD1 (6 bases). This CDR3 has 15 amino acids. In germline, CDR1 is MNHEY, CDR2 SVGAGI. V lost 7 bases and J 2 bases, leaving 15 bases between the germline ends. The CDR3 DNA reads TGTGCCAGCATGACCGGGGGGCGAGCTGGAAACACCATATATTTT. Protein product: CASMTGGRAGNTIYF.